The 10 T cell receptor beta chains reported below all come from one sample, sequenced in a study of early T cells in non-severe SARS-CoV-2 infection. TCRdb analysed the 5' RACE reads with MiXCR anew, one entry per CDR3 protein. The sample holds 46,000 or so distinct CDR3 sequences, roughly 4% seen once. Sequencing was done on a sample of whole blood. These receptors originate from an adult who was a healthcare worker with PCR-confirmed SARS-CoV-2 infection or an uninfected control (not recorded which).

This chain joins TRBV10-2 and TRBJ1-5, with D perhaps matching TRBD1 (6 bases). Germline V gene lookup returns CDR1 WSHSY and CDR2 SAAADI. The CDR3 totals 11 residues. V was shortened by 9 bases and J by 7 bases, with 10 bases between the two germline ends. CDR3 in amino acids: CARGGRQPQHF. The CDR3, as DNA: TGCGCCAGGGGGGGGCGACAGCCCCAGCATTTT.

There are many counts of this clonotype. The DNA for the CDR3 is TGTGCCAGCAGCCTTGAAGGAGGCTATAATTCACCCCTCCACTTT. This sequence encodes CASSLEGGYNSPLHF. The chain couples TRBV3-1 to TRBJ1-6; D unclear. V was clipped by 4 bases and J by 3 bases, with 10 bases between them. Germline V gene sequence: CDR1 LGHDT, CDR2 YNNKEL (reference sequence). The CDR3 runs 15 residues.

Ten or more counts support this clonotype. This chain joins TRBV6-1 and TRBJ2-5; D gene uncertain. There are 16 residues in the CDR3. V dropped 2 bases and J dropped 0 bases, with 13 bases sitting between them. Germline lookup yields CDR1 MNHNS and CDR2 SASEGT. The CDR3 sequence: CASSESATRYQETQYF. CDR3 nucleotides: TGTGCCAGCAGTGAATCGGCAACGCGATACCAAGAGACCCAGTACTTC.

This clonotype was detected ten times or more. This rearrangement joins TRBV11-2 to TRBJ2-5, with 7 bases aligning to TRBD1. Germline V gene sequence: CDR1 SGHAT, CDR2 FQNNGV. The CDR3 is 16 residues long. V dropped 5 bases and J dropped 2; count of bases not matched to a gene: 11. As DNA, the CDR3 is TGTGCCAGCAGCCCGACGACAGGGATGTTACAAGAGACCCAGTACTTC. Amino acids: CASSPTTGMLQETQYF.

This clonotype was detected many times. The chain has TRBV4-1 and TRBJ2-7; a weak D match, TRBD1 (6 bases). This CDR3 is built from 14 residues. Trimming left V 4 bases short and J 2 bases short, with 12 bases between. Per the germline V gene, CDR1 is MGHRA and CDR2 is YSYEKL. The CDR3 DNA reads as TGCGCCAGCAGCCTTCAACAGGGCGCCTACGAGCAGTACTTC. Its protein product is CASSLQQGAYEQYF.

This clonotype was counted ten times or more. This chain uses TRBV2 with TRBJ2-3; D gene unclear. V lost 7 bases and J lost 3, with 14 bases in between. The germline V gene has CDR1 SNHLY and CDR2 FYNNEI. CDR3 length: 14 amino acids. The CDR3 coding sequence is TGTGCCAGCACCCTCCTAGGCTTTACAGATACGCAGTATTTT. This sequence encodes CASTLLGFTDTQYF.

At least ten counts were recorded for this clonotype. The V and J genes are TRBV6-6 and TRBJ2-6; 9 nucleotides line up with TRBD2. Looked up from germline, CDR1 is MNHNY and CDR2 is SVGAGI (reference sequence). Losses at the gene ends were 2 bases for V and 4 bases for J; bases not matched to a gene: 12. This CDR3 is 19 amino acids long. The DNA for the CDR3 is TGTGCCAGCAGTTACGATCTAGCGGGACTCTCCGGGGGGGCCAACGTCCTGACTTTC. Translated: CASSYDLAGLSGGANVLTF.

The V and J genes are TRBV12-3 or TRBV12-4 and TRBJ2-2, with D uncertain. V dropped 1 base and J dropped 7 bases, with 7 bases sitting between them. The CDR3 is 13 residues long. The CDR3 DNA sequence: TGTGCCAGCAGTTTAGAAATTTTCGGGGAGCTGTTTTTT. Encoded protein: CASSLEIFGELFF.

This clonotype turned up a few times. This chain links TRBV7-2 with TRBJ1-2; D is uncertain. Germline values: CDR1 SGHTA, CDR2 FQGNSA. CDR3 length: 14 amino acids. V lost 5 bases and J lost 4, with 14 bases in between. In DNA form, the CDR3 reads TGTGCCAGCAGCCCCCCGACGGAACCCTATGGCTACACCTTC. Translated, it gives CASSPPTEPYGYTF. Drawing the rest from reference TRBV7-2 and TRBJ1-2, the complete variable domain is GAGVSQSPSNKVTEKGKDVELRCDPISGHTALYWYRQSLGQGLEFLIYFQGNSAPDKSGLPSDRFSAERTGGSVSTLTIQRTQQEDSAVYLCASSPPTEPYGYTFGSGTRLTVV.

This clonotype was counted at least ten times. This chain joins TRBV2 and TRBJ2-3; 7 bases match TRBD2. V shed 3 bases and J 2 bases; nucleotides not matched to a gene: 5. The CDR3 runs to 15 residues. Germline V gene lookup returns CDR1 SNHLY and CDR2 FYNNEI. The CDR3 DNA reads TGTGCCAGCAGTGAGGCTAGCGGATACACAGATACGCAGTATTTT. Its protein product is CASSEASGYTDTQYF.